These 18 T cell receptor beta chains were all obtained from the same sample, sequenced in a study of blood T cell repertoires in COVID-19. Assay: immunoSEQ multiplex PCR; the TCRdb copy retains only in-frame clones and omits some. The table has 100,000 or so clones, approximately 86% seen once. The sequenced sample consisted of peripheral blood. The receptors originated from a man aged 55 to 70 with acute or convalescent COVID-19.

V is TRBV19 and J is TRBJ1-2, with D unresolved. The CDR3 is 16 residues long. The germline V gene has CDR1 LNHDA and CDR2 SQIVND (reference sequence). V was cut by 3 bases and J by 3 bases, with 17 bases left in between. The CDR3 DNA is TGTGCCAGTAGTATTGGGTTGACGGGGATCTACTATGGCTACACCTTC. Protein sequence: CASSIGLTGIYYGYTF. The variable domain in full, with the rest retrieved from reference TRBV19 and TRBJ1-2, is DGGITQSPKYLFRKEGQNVTLSCEQNLNHDAMYWYRQDPGQGLRLIYYSQIVNDFQKGDIAEGYSVSREKKESFPLTVTSAQKNPTAFYLCASSIGLTGIYYGYTFGSGTRLTVV.

The chain uses TRBV3-1 (or the pseudogene TRBV3-2) and TRBJ2-5; possibly TRBD1 for D (6 bases). The length of the CDR3 is 13 residues. The germline V gene encodes CDR1 LGHDT and CDR2 YNNKEL (reference sequence). Trimming cost V 3 bases and J 3 bases, with 8 bases left between them. CDR3 in amino acids: CASSQGAKETQYF. The CDR3 DNA reads TGTGCCAGCAGCCAGGGGGCCAAAGAGACCCAGTACTTC.

The V gene is TRBV24-1, the J gene TRBJ1-5; D is undetermined. The CDR3 runs 14 residues. Germline loops: CDR1 KGHDR, CDR2 SFDVKD. The V and J ends lost 4 bases and 2 bases respectively, with 8 bases between them. The CDR3 DNA follows: TGTGCCACCAGTGACAGGTGGGGCAATCAGCCCCAGCATTTT. It yields the protein CATSDRWGNQPQHF.

The gene calls are TRBV30 and TRBJ2-7, with 8 positions matching TRBD1. The CDR3 is 14 residues long. Trimming took 2 bases from V and 4 from J; bases not matched to a gene: 7. Germline CDR1 is GTSNPN and CDR2 is SVGIG (reference sequence). DNA of the CDR3: TGTGCCTGGAGTTCGGGACAGGTCGTATACGAGCAGTACTTC. Its protein product is CAWSSGQVVYEQYF.

In DNA form, the CDR3 reads TGTGCCAGCACCCAAAGGGGGGGGATAAATCAGCCCCAGCATTTT. Residues: CASTQRGGINQPQHF. V and J are TRBV7-8 and TRBJ1-5; the D gene is possibly TRBD1 (6 bases). The CDR3 extends over 15 amino acids. Trimming took 7 bases from V and 4 from J, leaving 17 bases between them. The V gene's germline CDR1 is SGHVS and CDR2 FQNEAQ.

The genes are TRBV18 and TRBJ2-7; 7 nucleotides match TRBD1. V lost 4 bases, J lost 3 bases, and 9 bases stayed unmatched. CDR3 length: 15 residues. Germline V gives CDR1 KGHSH, CDR2 LQKENI. This CDR3 reads CASSLYRGPLYEQYF. The CDR3 bases are TGTGCCAGCTCACTCTACAGGGGTCCCCTCTACGAGCAGTACTTC.

This chain uses TRBV5-4 with TRBJ1-6, with unresolved D. Trimming left V 1 base short and J 7 bases short, with 9 bases between. The CDR3 has 14 residues. CDR1 and CDR2 (germline): SGHNT, YYREEE (reference sequence). In DNA form, the CDR3 reads TGTGCCAGCAGCTTGCCTGGAGGGAATTCACCCCTCCACTTT. It codes for CASSLPGGNSPLHF. Filled out from reference TRBV5-4 and TRBJ1-6, the complete variable domain reads ETGVTQSPTHLIKTRGQQVTLRCSSQSGHNTVSWYQQALGQGPQFIFQYYREEENGRGNFPPRFSGLQFPNYSSELNVNALELDDSALYLCASSLPGGNSPLHFGNGTRLTVT.

The chain links TRBV19 to TRBJ2-3, with 7 bases matching TRBD1. This CDR3 contains 15 residues. Germline V gives CDR1 LNHDA, CDR2 SQIVND (reference sequence). V shed 3 bases, J shed 8 bases, and the junction held 11 bases outside the gene matches. The CDR3 loop is CASSIRGRQALTQYF. CDR3 coding DNA: TGTGCCAGTAGTATTAGGGGGCGTCAGGCTCTTACGCAGTATTTT.

This chain joins TRBV5-1 and TRBJ1-4; the match to TRBD1 covers 7 bases. V lost 0 bases, J lost 6 bases, and 8 bases stayed unmatched. Germline V lookup: CDR1 SGHRS, CDR2 YFSETQ. The CDR3 consists of 16 residues. CDR3 bases: TGCGCCAGCAGCTTGGGGTCGGGACAGTCGGATGAAAAACTGTTTTTT. Translated: CASSLGSGQSDEKLFF. The full variable domain, its missing parts supplied by reference TRBV5-1 and TRBJ1-4, is KAGVTQTPRYLIKTRGQQVTLSCSPISGHRSVSWYQQTPGQGLQFLFEYFSETQRNKGNFPGRFSGRQFSNSRSEMNVSTLELGDSALYLCASSLGSGQSDEKLFFGSGTQLSVL.

The chain uses TRBV6-5 and TRBJ1-1; D unclear. V was clipped by 5 bases and J by 10 bases, with 11 bases between them. The CDR3 is made up of 11 amino acids. Germline V CDR1 and CDR2: MNHEY, SVGAGI. CDR3 sequence (DNA): TGTGCCAGCAGTCCCGGGGAATCAGCTTTCTTT. Its protein is CASSPGESAFF.

This sequence joins TRBV5-6 and TRBJ2-3; TRBD2 is a possible D gene (6 bases). CDR1 and CDR2 (germline): SGHDT, YYEEEE. Between the trimmed V and J ends, which lost 1 base and 2 bases, there was a span of 8 bases. The CDR3 has 14 residues. Here the CDR3 reads CASSLRGITDTQYF. CDR3 DNA: TGTGCCAGCAGCTTGCGGGGGATCACAGATACGCAGTATTTT.

This clone has only a few counts. An end of the junction differs from the germline gene, which may be a read error. The J gene is TRBJ2-3, the V gene TRBV6-5; 11 bases match TRBD2. The CDR3 is 14 residues long. Germline V gene sequence: CDR1 MNHEY, CDR2 SVGAGI. In DNA, the CDR3 is TGTGCCAGCAGTCTCACTAGCGGGAGCGTCTACGCCTCTTTT. Translation gives CASSLTSGSVYASF.

J is TRBJ1-6 and V is TRBV30; TRBD1 aligns across 7 bases. The V gene's germline CDR1 is GTSNPN and CDR2 SVGIG (reference sequence). Trimming at V came to 4 bases and at J to 3 bases, leaving 6 bases not matched to a gene. This CDR3 comprises 15 residues. CDR3 nucleotides: TGTGCCTGGACAGGGGGGCTCTTCTATAATTCACCCCTCCACTTT. Amino acid sequence: CAWTGGLFYNSPLHF.

This chain links TRBV28 with TRBJ1-5, with D perhaps matching TRBD1 (6 bases). Looked up from germline, CDR1 is MDHEN and CDR2 is SYDVKM. V was pared by 5 bases and J by 6 bases, with 17 bases between. This CDR3 is built from 15 residues. This CDR3 is CASSPDRTVGQPQHF. The CDR3 DNA reads as TGTGCCAGCAGTCCCGATAGGACAGTTGGTCAGCCCCAGCATTTT.

The chain joins TRBV6-5 to TRBJ2-1; 10 positions agree with TRBD2. V trimming: 2 bases; J trimming: 3 bases; junction bases outside the gene matches: 4. This CDR3 spans 16 amino acids. The germline V gene encodes CDR1 MNHEY and CDR2 SVGAGI. CDR3 amino acids: CASSYTIAGGYNEQFF. DNA of the CDR3: TGTGCCAGCAGTTACACTATAGCGGGAGGCTACAATGAGCAGTTCTTC.

The chain combines TRBV19 with TRBJ1-2; 10 nucleotides match TRBD1. Trimming took 5 bases from V and 2 from J; bases not matched to a gene: 5. This CDR3 contains 15 residues. Germline-derived CDR1 and CDR2 are LNHDA and SQIVND (reference sequence). The DNA for the CDR3 is TGTGCCAGTAGTCTCCGGGACAGGGGCAACTATGGCTACACCTTC. Amino acid sequence: CASSLRDRGNYGYTF.

This chain links TRBV20-1 with TRBJ1-2; D remains ambiguous. The CDR3 runs to 12 residues. V was cut by 3 bases and J by 3 bases, with 8 bases left in between. CDR1 and CDR2 (germline): DFQATT, SNEGSKA (reference sequence). Here the CDR3 reads CSASDPDYGYTF. Here the CDR3 DNA reads TGCAGTGCTAGTGACCCCGACTATGGCTACACCTTC.

This chain connects TRBV6-5 to TRBJ2-7, with D possibly being TRBD2 (6 bases). The germline V gene has CDR1 MNHEY and CDR2 SVGAGI. V lost 0 bases and J 0 bases, leaving 9 bases between the germline ends. The CDR3 has 15 amino acids. This chain's CDR3 is CASSYSRDFSYEQYF. CDR3 bases: TGTGCCAGCAGTTACTCGCGGGATTTCTCCTACGAGCAGTACTTC.